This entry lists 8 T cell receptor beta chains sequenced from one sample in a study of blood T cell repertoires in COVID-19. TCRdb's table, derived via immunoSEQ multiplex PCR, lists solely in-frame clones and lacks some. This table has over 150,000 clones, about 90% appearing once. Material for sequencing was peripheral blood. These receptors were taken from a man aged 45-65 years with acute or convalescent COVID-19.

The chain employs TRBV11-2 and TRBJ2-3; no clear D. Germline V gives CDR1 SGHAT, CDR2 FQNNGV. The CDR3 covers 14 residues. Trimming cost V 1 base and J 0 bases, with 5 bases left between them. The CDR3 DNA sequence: TGTGCCAGCAGCTTAGGAGTCAGCACAGATACGCAGTATTTT. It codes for CASSLGVSTDTQYF.

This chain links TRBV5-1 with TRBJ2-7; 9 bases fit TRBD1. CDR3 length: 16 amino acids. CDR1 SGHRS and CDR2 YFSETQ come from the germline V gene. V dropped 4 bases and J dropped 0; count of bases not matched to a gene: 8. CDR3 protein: CASSLGDRVYSYEQYF. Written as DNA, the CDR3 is TGCGCCAGCAGCCTGGGGGACAGGGTATACTCCTACGAGCAGTACTTC. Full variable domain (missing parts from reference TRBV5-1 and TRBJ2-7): KAGVTQTPRYLIKTRGQQVTLSCSPISGHRSVSWYQQTPGQGLQFLFEYFSETQRNKGNFPGRFSGRQFSNSRSEMNVSTLELGDSALYLCASSLGDRVYSYEQYFGPGTRLTVT.

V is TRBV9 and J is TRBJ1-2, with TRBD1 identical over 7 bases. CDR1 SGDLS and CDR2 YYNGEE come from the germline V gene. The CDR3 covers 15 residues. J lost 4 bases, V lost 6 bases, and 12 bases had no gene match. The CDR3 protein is CASTYGQAGGYGYTF. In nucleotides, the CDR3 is TGTGCCAGCACCTATGGACAGGCCGGGGGCTATGGCTACACCTTC. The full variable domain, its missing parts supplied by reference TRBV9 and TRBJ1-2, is DSGVTQTPKHLITATGQRVTLRCSPRSGDLSVYWYQQSLDQGLQFLIQYYNGEERAKGNILERFSAQQFPDLHSELNLSSLELGDSALYFCASTYGQAGGYGYTFGSGTRLTVV.

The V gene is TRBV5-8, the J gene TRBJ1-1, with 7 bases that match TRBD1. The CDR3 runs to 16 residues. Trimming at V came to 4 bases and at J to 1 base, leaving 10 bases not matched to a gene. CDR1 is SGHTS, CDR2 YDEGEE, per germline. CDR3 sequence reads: CASSLFTGAGNTEAFF. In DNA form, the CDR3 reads TGTGCCAGCAGCCTTTTTACAGGGGCGGGGAACACTGAAGCTTTCTTT.

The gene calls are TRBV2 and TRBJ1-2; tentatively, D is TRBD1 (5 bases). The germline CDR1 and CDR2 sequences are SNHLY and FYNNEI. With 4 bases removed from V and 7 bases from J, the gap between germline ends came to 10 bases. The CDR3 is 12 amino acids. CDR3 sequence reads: CASSAGGVGYTF. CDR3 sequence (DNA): TGTGCCAGCAGTGCGGGGGGGGTTGGCTACACCTTC.

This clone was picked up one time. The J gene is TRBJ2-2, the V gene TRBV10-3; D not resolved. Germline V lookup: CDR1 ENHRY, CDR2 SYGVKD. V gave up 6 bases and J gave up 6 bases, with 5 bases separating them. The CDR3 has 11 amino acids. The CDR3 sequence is CAIRYSGELFF. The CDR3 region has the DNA TGTGCCATCAGGTATTCCGGGGAGCTGTTTTTT.

The CDR3 reads CASSWGRTTRETQYF. The DNA for the CDR3 is TGTGCCAGCAGTTGGGGGAGGACAACACGAGAGACCCAGTACTTC. The chain couples TRBV2 to TRBJ2-5, with a weak D call TRBD2 (6 bases). This CDR3 is built from 15 residues. Germline lookup yields CDR1 SNHLY and CDR2 FYNNEI. Trimming took off 5 bases at V and 4 bases at J, with 17 bases between the two ends.

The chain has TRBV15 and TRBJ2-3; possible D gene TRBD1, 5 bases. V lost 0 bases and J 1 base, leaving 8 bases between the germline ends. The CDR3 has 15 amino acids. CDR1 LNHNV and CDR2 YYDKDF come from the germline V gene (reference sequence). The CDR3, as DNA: TGTGCCACCAGCAGAGATTGGGGCCGCACAGATACGCAGTATTTT. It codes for CATSRDWGRTDTQYF.